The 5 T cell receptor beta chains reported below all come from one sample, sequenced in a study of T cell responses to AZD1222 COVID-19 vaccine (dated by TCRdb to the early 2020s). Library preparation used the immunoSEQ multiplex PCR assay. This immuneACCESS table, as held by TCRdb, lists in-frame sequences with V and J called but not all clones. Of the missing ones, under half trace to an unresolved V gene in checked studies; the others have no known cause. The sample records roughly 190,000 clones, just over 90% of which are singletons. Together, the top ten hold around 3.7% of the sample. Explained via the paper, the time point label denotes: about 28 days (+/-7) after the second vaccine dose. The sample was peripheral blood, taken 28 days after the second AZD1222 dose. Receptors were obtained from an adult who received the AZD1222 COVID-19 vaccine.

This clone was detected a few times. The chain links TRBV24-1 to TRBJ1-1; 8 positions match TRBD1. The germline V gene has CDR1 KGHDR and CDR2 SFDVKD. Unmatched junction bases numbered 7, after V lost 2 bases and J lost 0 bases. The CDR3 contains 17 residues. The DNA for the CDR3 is TGTGCCACCAGTGATTCCACCCAGGGGGCCTTGAACACTGAAGCTTTCTTT. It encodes CATSDSTQGALNTEAFF.

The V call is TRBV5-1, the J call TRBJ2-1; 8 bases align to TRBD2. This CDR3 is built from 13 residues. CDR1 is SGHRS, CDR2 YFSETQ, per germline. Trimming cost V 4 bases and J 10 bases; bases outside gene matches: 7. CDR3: CASSLLLAGEQFF. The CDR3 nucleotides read TGCGCCAGCAGCCTTCTCTTAGCGGGGGAGCAGTTCTTC.

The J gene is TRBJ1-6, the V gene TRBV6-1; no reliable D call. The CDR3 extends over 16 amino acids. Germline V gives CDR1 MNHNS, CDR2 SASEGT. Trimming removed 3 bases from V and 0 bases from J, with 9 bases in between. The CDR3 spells CASSESAVSYNSPLHF. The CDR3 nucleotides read TGTGCCAGCAGTGAGTCGGCAGTCTCCTATAATTCACCCCTCCACTTT.

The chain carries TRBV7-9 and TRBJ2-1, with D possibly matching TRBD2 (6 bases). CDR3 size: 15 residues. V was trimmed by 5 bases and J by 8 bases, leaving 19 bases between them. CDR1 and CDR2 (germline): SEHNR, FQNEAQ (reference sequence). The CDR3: CASSPMRDARDEQFF. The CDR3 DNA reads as TGTGCCAGCAGCCCCATGCGGGACGCCAGGGATGAGCAGTTCTTC. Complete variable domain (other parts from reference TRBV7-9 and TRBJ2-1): DTGVSQNPRHKITKRGQNVTFRCDPISEHNRLYWYRQTLGQGPEFLTYFQNEAQLEKSRLLSDRFSAERPKGSFSTLEIQRTEQGDSAMYLCASSPMRDARDEQFFGPGTRLTVL.

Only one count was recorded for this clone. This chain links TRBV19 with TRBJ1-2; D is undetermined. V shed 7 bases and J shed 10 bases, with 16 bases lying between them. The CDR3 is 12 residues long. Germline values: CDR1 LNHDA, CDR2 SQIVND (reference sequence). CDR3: CASTSQSSVYTF. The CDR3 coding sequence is TGTGCCAGTACCTCCCAGTCGTCGGTCTACACCTTC.